The 29 T cell receptor beta chains below were found in one sample sequenced in a study of blood T cell repertoires in COVID-19. Sequenced by immunoSEQ multiplex PCR; TCRdb stores in-frame clones only, minus some. There are approximately 49,000 clones in the sample; less than 85% occur only once, and more than 2.5% lies in the top ten. Source material: peripheral blood. The receptors shown here come from a man aged 45 to 65 with acute or convalescent COVID-19.

CDR3 DNA: TGTGCCAGCAGCTTGCTAGCGTTAGCCAAAAACATTCAGTACTTC. Residues: CASSLLALAKNIQYF. This chain joins TRBV7-9 and TRBJ2-4; weak D call: TRBD2 (6 bases). Germline V lookup: CDR1 SEHNR, CDR2 FQNEAQ (reference sequence). The CDR3 spans 15 residues. V gave up 3 bases and J gave up 0 bases, with 9 bases separating them.

The chain recombines TRBV24-1 with TRBJ2-1; D might be TRBD2 (6 bases). The V gene's germline CDR1 is KGHDR and CDR2 SFDVKD. Trimming took 10 bases from V and 0 from J, leaving 12 bases between them. This CDR3 comprises 14 residues. The CDR3 DNA reads as TGTGCCACGGCGGGGACTCCCTCCTACAATGAGCAGTTCTTC. Its protein is CATAGTPSYNEQFF.

This clone was recorded only once. One end of the junction does not line up with germline, which may come from a read error. The V and J genes are TRBV2 and TRBJ2-5; maybe TRBD2 (6 bases). There are 16 residues in the CDR3. Per the germline V gene, CDR1 is SNHLY and CDR2 is FYNNEI. CDR3 residues: CASSEAKPGLQGTQYF. The CDR3 DNA reads TGTGCCAGCAGTGAAGCGAAACCGGGACTCCAAGGGACCCAGTACTTC.

This clone was recorded only once. The rearrangement joins TRBV12-3 or TRBV12-4 to TRBJ2-3, with a weak D call TRBD1 (6 bases). This CDR3 contains 13 residues. V was shortened by 7 bases and J by 0 bases, with 8 bases between the two germline ends. CDR3 bases: TGTGCCAGCACGAGGGGGAGCACAGATACGCAGTATTTT. Its protein is CASTRGSTDTQYF.

The J gene is TRBJ2-3, the V gene TRBV7-8; 12 bases agree with TRBD1. Germline-derived CDR1 and CDR2 are SGHVS and FQNEAQ. This CDR3 is built from 16 residues. V lost 5 bases to trimming and J lost 4 bases; unmatched junction nucleotides: 7. CDR3 sequence reads: CASSNRDRGRADTQYF. The CDR3 DNA follows: TGTGCCAGCAGCAACCGGGACAGGGGGCGTGCAGATACGCAGTATTTT.

V and J are TRBV5-1 and TRBJ2-7, with 12 bases matching TRBD2. In germline, CDR1 is SGHRS, CDR2 YFSETQ. Trimming cost V 4 bases and J 6 bases; bases outside gene matches: 8. This CDR3 spans 15 amino acids. In nucleotides, the CDR3 is TGCGCCAGCAGCAACCAACTAGCGGGGGGAAGCGAGCAGTACTTC. This sequence encodes CASSNQLAGGSEQYF. The entire variable domain, with the rest obtained from reference TRBV5-1 and TRBJ2-7, is as follows: KAGVTQTPRYLIKTRGQQVTLSCSPISGHRSVSWYQQTPGQGLQFLFEYFSETQRNKGNFPGRFSGRQFSNSRSEMNVSTLELGDSALYLCASSNQLAGGSEQYFGPGTRLTVT.

The genes are TRBV5-1 and TRBJ1-6, with D unresolved. Trimming took 4 bases from V and 2 from J, leaving 10 bases between them. The length of the CDR3 is 15 residues. In germline, CDR1 is SGHRS, CDR2 YFSETQ. The chain's CDR3 is CASSVDGTYNSPLHF. The CDR3 nucleotides are TGCGCCAGCAGCGTGGACGGGACCTATAATTCACCCCTCCACTTT. Complete variable domain (other parts from reference TRBV5-1 and TRBJ1-6): KAGVTQTPRYLIKTRGQQVTLSCSPISGHRSVSWYQQTPGQGLQFLFEYFSETQRNKGNFPGRFSGRQFSNSRSEMNVSTLELGDSALYLCASSVDGTYNSPLHFGNGTRLTVT.

This clone showed up just a few times. J is TRBJ1-1 and V is TRBV5-1, with 7 bases lining up with TRBD1. V lost 4 bases to trimming and J lost 5 bases; unmatched junction nucleotides: 5. This CDR3 region has 13 residues. Germline lookup yields CDR1 SGHRS and CDR2 YFSETQ. The CDR3 coding sequence is TGCGCCAGCAGCCGGGACAGCAGGACTGAAGCTTTCTTT. As protein: CASSRDSRTEAFF.

V gene TRBV19 combines with J gene TRBJ1-5; possible D gene TRBD1, 5 bases. Germline V lookup: CDR1 LNHDA, CDR2 SQIVND (reference sequence). The V end lost 6 bases, the J end lost 2 bases, and 8 bases lay between the germline ends. The length of the CDR3 is 13 residues. Written as DNA, the CDR3 is TGTGCCAGTAGCAGGGTTGGCAATCAGCCCCAGCATTTT. Protein: CASSRVGNQPQHF.

The chain joins TRBV19 to TRBJ2-7; D is unresolved. V was cut by 9 bases and J by 5 bases, with 14 bases left in between. Germline V gene data show CDR1 as LNHDA and CDR2 as SQIVND (reference sequence). This CDR3 spans 12 amino acids. The CDR3, as DNA: TGTGCCAGCGGGTCCATAGGTAACGAGCAGTACTTC. This codes for CASGSIGNEQYF.

The chain is built from TRBV2 and TRBJ2-3; 11 bases agree with TRBD2. J lost 6 bases, V lost 6 bases, and 2 bases had no gene match. This CDR3 has 13 residues. Per germline, CDR1 SNHLY and CDR2 FYNNEI. CDR3 DNA sequence: TGTGCCAGCAGGGCTAGCGGGGGGGATACGCAGTATTTT. Translation gives CASRASGGDTQYF.

The J gene is TRBJ2-3, the V gene TRBV7-8; TRBD2 matches at 10 bases. The CDR3 is 16 residues long. CDR1 and CDR2 from the germline V gene are SGHVS and FQNEAQ. V was pared by 1 base and J by 3 bases, with 4 bases of the junction left unmatched. The CDR3 sequence: CASSLVSGGPTDTQYF. CDR3 DNA sequence: TGTGCCAGCAGCTTAGTTAGCGGGGGGCCTACAGATACGCAGTATTTT.

The genes are TRBV27 and TRBJ2-7; TRBD2 agrees at 7 bases. The CDR3 consists of 15 residues. Germline V lookup: CDR1 MNHEY, CDR2 SMNVEV (reference sequence). The V gene end was trimmed by 1 base and the J gene end by 5 bases; junction bases not matched to a gene: 8. Written as DNA, the CDR3 is TGTGCCAGCAGTTTATTCAGGGAGGGTGGTAACGAGCAGTACTTC. This encodes CASSLFREGGNEQYF.

CDR3 coding DNA: TGTGCCAGCAGCGTAGGGGCGGGATACACCGGGGAGCTGTTTTTT. It translates to CASSVGAGYTGELFF. J is TRBJ2-2 and V is TRBV9, with a weak D call TRBD2 (6 bases). In germline, CDR1 is SGDLS, CDR2 YYNGEE. The CDR3 runs to 15 residues. V was shortened by 0 bases and J by 3 bases, with 9 bases between the two germline ends.

V is TRBV19 and J is TRBJ1-1; D may be TRBD1 (6 bases). V was pared by 1 base and J by 2 bases, with 8 bases between. Per the germline V gene, CDR1 is LNHDA and CDR2 is SQIVND (reference sequence). This CDR3 has 14 residues. In nucleotides, the CDR3 is TGTGCCAGTAGTATAGGGGGGACAAACACTGAAGCTTTCTTT. It is translated as CASSIGGTNTEAFF. Together with reference TRBV19 and TRBJ1-1, the CDR3 gives the full variable domain: DGGITQSPKYLFRKEGQNVTLSCEQNLNHDAMYWYRQDPGQGLRLIYYSQIVNDFQKGDIAEGYSVSREKKESFPLTVTSAQKNPTAFYLCASSIGGTNTEAFFGQGTRLTVV.

This clone was seen a handful of times. The chain links TRBV7-8 to TRBJ1-6; D gene unclear. The CDR3 is made up of 13 amino acids. V was pared by 1 base and J by 17 bases, with 15 bases between. The germline gives CDR1 SGHVS, CDR2 FQNEAQ. Here the CDR3 DNA reads TGTGCCAGCAGCTTAGGTCGGAGGGAAAGTATCCACTTT. Translating gives CASSLGRRESIHF. The complete variable domain, with remaining parts taken from reference TRBV7-8 and TRBJ1-6, reads GAGVSQSPRYKVAKRGQDVALRCDPISGHVSLFWYQQALGQGPEFLTYFQNEAQLDKSGLPSDRFFAERPEGSVSTLKIQRTQQEDSAVYLCASSLGRRESIHFGNGTRLTVT.

The V gene is TRBV11-1, the J gene TRBJ2-7; 7 bases align to TRBD1. The length of the CDR3 is 14 residues. Unmatched junction bases numbered 2, after V lost 1 base and J lost 2 bases. CDR1 and CDR2 from the germline V gene are SGHAT and FQDESV (reference sequence). The CDR3 region is CASSLVGTAYEQYF. In DNA, the CDR3 is TGTGCCAGCAGCTTAGTAGGGACAGCCTACGAGCAGTACTTC.

The chain couples TRBV30 to TRBJ1-2; tentative D call: TRBD1 (6 bases). This CDR3 has 11 amino acids. CDR1 and CDR2 from the germline V gene are GTSNPN and SVGIG (reference sequence). The V end was cut by 7 bases, the J end by 7 bases, with 13 bases between. CDR3 in amino acids: CAFWTVFGYTF. CDR3 nucleotides: TGTGCCTTTTGGACAGTCTTTGGCTACACCTTC.

The chain recombines TRBV7-9 with TRBJ1-2, with D perhaps matching TRBD1 (6 bases). The CDR3 runs to 15 residues. Germline V gives CDR1 SEHNR, CDR2 FQNEAQ (reference sequence). V was pared by 5 bases and J by 3 bases, with 16 bases between. CDR3 coding DNA: TGTGCCAGCAGCGTAACAGACAGGAGATACTATGGCTACACCTTC. This translates into CASSVTDRRYYGYTF. Full variable domain (rest looked up from reference TRBV7-9 and TRBJ1-2): DTGVSQNPRHKITKRGQNVTFRCDPISEHNRLYWYRQTLGQGPEFLTYFQNEAQLEKSRLLSDRFSAERPKGSFSTLEIQRTEQGDSAMYLCASSVTDRRYYGYTFGSGTRLTVV.

The chain carries TRBV6-5 and TRBJ2-3; D not resolved. The germline V gene has CDR1 MNHEY and CDR2 SVGAGI. There are 15 residues in the CDR3. Trimming cost V 4 bases and J 0 bases, with 11 bases left between them. In DNA form, the CDR3 reads TGTGCCAGCAGTTCTCGGGTGACTAGCACAGATACGCAGTATTTT. It translates to CASSSRVTSTDTQYF.

The genes are TRBV11-2 and TRBJ1-1, with D maybe TRBD1 (6 bases). V was cut by 1 base and J by 2 bases, with 14 bases left in between. The CDR3 has 16 residues. CDR1 and CDR2 (germline): SGHAT, FQNNGV. In DNA form, the CDR3 reads TGTGCCAGCAGCTTAGCAATCGGACAGCCCAACACTGAAGCTTTCTTT. Its translation is CASSLAIGQPNTEAFF.

The chain joins TRBV28 to TRBJ1-2; D gene ambiguous. Trimming took off 6 bases at V and 3 bases at J, with 17 bases between the two ends. Germline CDR1 reads MDHEN; CDR2 reads SYDVKM. The CDR3 consists of 15 residues. DNA for the CDR3: TGTGCCAGCAGAAATATAAAAAGCTCGGACTATGGCTACACCTTC. Its translation is CASRNIKSSDYGYTF.

The CDR3 nucleotides read TGTGCCAGCAAAGAAGCGGATACCTACGAGCAGTACTTC. Amino acids: CASKEADTYEQYF. The chain uses TRBV25-1 and TRBJ2-7; perhaps TRBD2 as D (5 bases). The CDR3 has 13 residues. V dropped 7 bases and J dropped 2 bases, with 12 bases sitting between them. Germline V gives CDR1 MGHDK, CDR2 SYGVNS.

The rearrangement uses TRBV11-2 and TRBJ2-5, with 9 positions matching TRBD2. Trimming at V came to 7 bases and at J to 1 base, leaving 7 bases not matched to a gene. The CDR3 runs 15 residues. Germline V gene sequence: CDR1 SGHAT, CDR2 FQNNGV. In nucleotides, the CDR3 is TGTGCCAGCACCCGGGGTAGCGGGGGCCAAGAGACCCAGTACTTC. Its protein product is CASTRGSGGQETQYF.

In its sample, this clone was seen once. V and J are TRBV5-1 and TRBJ2-5, with TRBD2 identical over 11 bases. In germline, CDR1 is SGHRS, CDR2 YFSETQ. V gave up 5 bases and J gave up 3 bases; unmatched junction bases: 6. CDR3 length equals 15 residues. CDR3 in amino acids: CASRDTSGGEETQYF. The CDR3 DNA reads TGCGCCAGCAGGGATACTAGCGGGGGTGAAGAGACCCAGTACTTC.

The chain uses TRBV13 and TRBJ2-7; 12 nucleotides match TRBD2. In germline, CDR1 is PRHDT, CDR2 FYEKMQ (reference sequence). This CDR3 is 13 amino acids long. J gave up 3 bases and V 8 bases, and 2 bases lay outside the gene matches. The CDR3 bases are TGTGCCAGCTCGACTAGCGGGAGCTACGAGCAGTACTTC. This encodes CASSTSGSYEQYF.

The CDR3 nucleotides are TGTGCCAGCAGCCCCCAACGGGGTAGTGAGCAGTTCTTC. It codes for CASSPQRGSEQFF. This chain links TRBV7-2 with TRBJ2-1; TRBD2 might be the D (5 bases). Trimming removed 5 bases at V and 9 bases at J, with 14 bases between. There are 13 residues in the CDR3. Germline V gene lookup returns CDR1 SGHTA and CDR2 FQGNSA.

The V and J genes are TRBV6-5 and TRBJ1-2; 12 nucleotides line up with TRBD1. This CDR3 contains 15 residues. CDR1 is MNHEY and CDR2 is SVGAGI in the germline V gene. The ends lost 0 bases at V and 7 bases at J; junction bases unmatched: 3. The CDR3 bases are TGTGCCAGCAGTTACTCGGGACAGGGGGCGGGTGGCTACACCTTC. The encoded protein is CASSYSGQGAGGYTF.

This rearrangement joins TRBV24-1 to TRBJ2-5; a weak D match, TRBD1 (7 bases). The germline V gene has CDR1 KGHDR and CDR2 SFDVKD. The CDR3 extends over 16 amino acids. The V end was cut by 0 bases, the J end by 5 bases, with 15 bases between. The CDR3 protein is CATSDLGGGVQETQYF. For the CDR3, the DNA is TGTGCCACCAGTGATTTGGGAGGGGGCGTACAGGAGACCCAGTACTTC.